This T cell receptor (beta chain) came from a study of blood T cell repertoires in COVID-19. Study details: Samples representing acute and convalescent COVID-19 were sourced from the United States, Italy and Spain. Sources were T cells, B-cell-depleted T cells, or PBMCs; the material itself was cDNA or gDNA.

Germline V gives CDR1 SNHLY, CDR2 FYNNEI. V gave up 1 base and J gave up 12 bases, with 13 bases separating them. CDR3 length: 13 residues. Original processing methods: Amplifying reference gene primers gave estimates of nucleated cell counts. Profiled with immunoSEQ multiplex PCR; TCRdb holds only in-frame clones, not every one. V, J and clone size are those of that table, while D and trimming were read from the DNA. The sample holds 25,000 to 30,000 clones, 85% to 90% seen once. The TCR originated in a woman aged 60-75 years with active COVID-19. The chain couples TRBV2 to TRBJ2-1; D call uncertain. Sequenced sample: peripheral blood. CDR3: CASSEEVVSGQFF. CDR3 sequence (DNA): TGTGCCAGCAGTGAAGAGGTTGTATCGGGGCAGTTCTTC.